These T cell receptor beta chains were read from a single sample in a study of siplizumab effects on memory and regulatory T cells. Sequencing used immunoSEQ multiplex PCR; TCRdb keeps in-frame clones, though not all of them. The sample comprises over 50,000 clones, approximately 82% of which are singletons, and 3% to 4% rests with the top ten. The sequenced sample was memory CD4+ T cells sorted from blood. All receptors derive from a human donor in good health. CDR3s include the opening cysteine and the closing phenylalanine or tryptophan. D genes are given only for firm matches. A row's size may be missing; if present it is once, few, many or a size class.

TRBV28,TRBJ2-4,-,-,CATTAPLAKNIQYF,TGTGCCACAACCGCCCCCTTAGCCAAAAACATTCAGTACTTC
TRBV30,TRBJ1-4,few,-,CAWSVHGEGEKLFF,TGTGCCTGGAGTGTACATGGGGAGGGGGAAAAACTGTTTTTT
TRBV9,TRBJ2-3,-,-,CASNEGTQYF,TGTGCCAGCAACGAAGGTACGCAGTATTTT
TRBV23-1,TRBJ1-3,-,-,CASSHLLKEVGNTIYF,TGCGCCAGCAGTCACCTATTAAAGGAGGTTGGAAACACCATATATTTT
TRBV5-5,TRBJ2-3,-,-,CASSFGGIGTDTQYF,TGTGCCAGCAGTTTTGGGGGCATCGGCACAGATACGCAGTATTTT
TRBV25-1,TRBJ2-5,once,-,CASSGSGVLRVAQYF,TGTGCCAGCAGTGGATCAGGGGTGCTCAGAGTGGCCCAGTACTTC
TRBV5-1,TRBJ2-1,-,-,CASSLGYANEQFF,TGCGCCAGCAGCTTGGGATATGCCAATGAGCAGTTCTTC
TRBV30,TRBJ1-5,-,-,CAWSSNPGNQPQHF,TGTGCCTGGAGTTCGAACCCCGGGAATCAGCCCCAGCATTTT
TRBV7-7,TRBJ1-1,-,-,CASSLLKGTEAFF,TGTGCTAGCAGCTTACTCAAGGGAACTGAAGCTTTCTTT
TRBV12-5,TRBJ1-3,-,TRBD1,CASGLVVGQGIFDSGNTIYF,TGTGCTAGTGGTTTGGTCGTCGGACAGGGGATCTTTGACTCTGGAAACACCATATATTTT
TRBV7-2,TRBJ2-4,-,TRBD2,CASSRRTSGRRVGNIQYF,TGTGCCAGCAGCCGAAGGACTAGCGGGAGGCGGGTGGGAAACATTCAGTACTTC
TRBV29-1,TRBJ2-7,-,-,CSALSDYEQYF,TGCAGCGCCCTCTCTGATTACGAGCAGTACTTC
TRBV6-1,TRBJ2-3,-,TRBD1,CASSATGGSADTQYF,TGTGCCAGCAGTGCTACAGGGGGCTCCGCAGATACGCAGTATTTT
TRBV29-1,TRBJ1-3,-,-,CSVEDVAGGNTIYF,TGCAGCGTTGAAGATGTCGCCGGCGGAAACACCATATATTTT
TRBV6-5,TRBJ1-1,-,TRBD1,CASRRRGQTEAFF,TGTGCCAGCAGGCGGAGGGGGCAGACTGAAGCTTTCTTT
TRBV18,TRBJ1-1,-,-,CASSRAAGLTEAFF,TGTGCCAGCTCCCGGGCGGCGGGGTTAACTGAAGCTTTCTTT
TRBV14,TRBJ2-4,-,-,CASSQSINIQYF,TGTGCCAGCAGCCAATCAATAAACATTCAGTACTTC
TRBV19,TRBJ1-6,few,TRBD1,CASSSGQGPSPLHF,TGTGCCAGTAGTTCCGGACAGGGCCCCTCACCCCTCCACTTT
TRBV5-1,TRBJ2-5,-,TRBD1,CASSLVPGQGVGETQYF,TGCGCCAGCAGCTTGGTCCCGGGACAGGGGGTCGGAGAGACCCAGTACTTC
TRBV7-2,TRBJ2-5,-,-,CASSLGRSETQYF,TGTGCCAGCAGCTTAGGCAGGTCAGAGACCCAGTACTTC
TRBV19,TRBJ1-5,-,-,CASSITGAGKEPQHF,TGTGCCAGTAGTATCACCGGGGCCGGGAAAGAGCCCCAGCATTTT
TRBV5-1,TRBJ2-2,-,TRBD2,CASSFQREFGELFF,TGCGCCAGCAGCTTCCAGCGGGAGTTCGGGGAGCTGTTTTTT
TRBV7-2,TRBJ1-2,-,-,CASKHRADNGYTF,TGTGCCAGCAAACACCGGGCAGATAATGGCTACACCTTC
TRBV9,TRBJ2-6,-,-,CASSRLGRHQETGANVLTF,TGTGCCAGCAGTAGATTAGGCAGACACCAAGAGACTGGGGCCAACGTCCTGACTTTC
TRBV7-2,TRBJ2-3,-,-,CASSSLSDADTQYF,TGTGCCAGCAGCTCCCTAAGCGACGCAGATACGCAGTATTTT
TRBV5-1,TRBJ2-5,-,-,CASSYGIGETQYF,TGCGCCAGCAGTTACGGGATCGGAGAGACCCAGTACTTC
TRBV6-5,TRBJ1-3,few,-,CASSYNADSGNTIYF,TGTGCCAGCAGTTACAACGCGGACTCTGGAAACACCATATATTTT
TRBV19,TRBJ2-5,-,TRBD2,CASSPRLAGGQETQYF,TGTGCCAGTAGTCCACGACTAGCGGGAGGGCAAGAGACCCAGTACTTC
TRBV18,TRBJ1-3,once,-,CASSPAQDGNTIYF,TGTGCCAGCTCACCGGCCCAGGATGGAAACACCATATATTTT
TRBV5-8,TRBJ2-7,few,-,CASSLSTNEYEQYF,TGTGCCAGCAGCTTGAGCACCAACGAATACGAGCAGTACTTC
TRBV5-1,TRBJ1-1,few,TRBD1,CASSTGQGNTEAFF,TGCGCCAGCAGCACAGGACAGGGAAACACTGAAGCTTTCTTT
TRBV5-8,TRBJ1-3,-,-,CASSAVGGNTIYF,TGTGCCAGCAGCGCTGTTGGCGGAAACACCATATATTTT
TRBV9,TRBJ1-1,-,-,CASSVTYTTGPNTEAFF,TGTGCCAGCAGCGTAACTTACACGACAGGACCGAACACTGAAGCTTTCTTT
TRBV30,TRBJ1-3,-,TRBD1,CACSRGPLSSGNTIYF,TGTGCCTGCTCCAGGGGGCCCTTAAGCTCTGGAAACACCATATATTTT
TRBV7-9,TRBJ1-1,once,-,CASSLSREAFF,TGTGCCAGCAGCTTAAGCCGAGAAGCTTTCTTT
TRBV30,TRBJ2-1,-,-,CAWSVGGDNEQFF,TGTGCCTGGAGTGTGGGTGGAGACAATGAGCAGTTCTTC
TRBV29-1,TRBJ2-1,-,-,CSGIGGRYGNEQFF,TGCAGCGGGATCGGCGGCAGGTATGGGAATGAGCAGTTCTTC